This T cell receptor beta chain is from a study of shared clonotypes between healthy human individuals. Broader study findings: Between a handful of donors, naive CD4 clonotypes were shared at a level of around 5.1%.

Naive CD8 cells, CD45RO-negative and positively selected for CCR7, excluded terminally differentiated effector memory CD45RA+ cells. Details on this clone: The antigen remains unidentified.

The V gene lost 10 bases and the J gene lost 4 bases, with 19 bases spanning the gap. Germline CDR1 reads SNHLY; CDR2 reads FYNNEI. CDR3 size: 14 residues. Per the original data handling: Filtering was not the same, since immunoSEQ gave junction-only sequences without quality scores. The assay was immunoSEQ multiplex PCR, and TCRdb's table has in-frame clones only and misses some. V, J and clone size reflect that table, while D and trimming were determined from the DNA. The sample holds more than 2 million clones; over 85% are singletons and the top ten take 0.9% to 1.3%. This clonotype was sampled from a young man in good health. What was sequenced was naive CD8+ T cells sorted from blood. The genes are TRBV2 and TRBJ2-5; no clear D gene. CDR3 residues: CATTRGWRRETQYF. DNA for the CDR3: TGTGCCACCACCCGTGGCTGGAGACGAGAGACCCAGTACTTC.